The 26 T cell receptor beta chains given below trace back to one sample, sequenced in a study of T cell changes during pregnancy in multiple sclerosis (dated by TCRdb to the late 2010s). Libraries were prepared through the immunoSEQ multiplex PCR assay. This is the immuneACCESS table as TCRdb keeps it, with only in-frame sequences that have V and J called. A part of the clones is gone; compared with another copy, unresolved V genes explain less than half, and the rest is unexplained. A total of fewer than 80,000 clones appear in this sample, 90% to 95% of them only once. The ten largest clonotypes hold roughly 0.3% of the sample. This specimen consisted of CD4+ T cells from peripheral blood mononuclear cells, obtained in the third trimester of pregnancy. These receptors all come from a female donor in good health, enrolled as a control in a pregnancy study.

This clone was seen a few times. The rearrangement joins TRBV5-1 to TRBJ2-7, with 7 bases aligning to TRBD1. V dropped 4 bases and J dropped 4; count of bases not matched to a gene: 2. There are 12 residues in the CDR3. Germline values: CDR1 SGHRS, CDR2 YFSETQ. The DNA of the CDR3 is TGCGCCAGCAGCAGGGACAGATACGAGCAGTACTTC. Translating it yields CASSRDRYEQYF.

The sample holds one count of this clone. The chain uses TRBV5-1 and TRBJ2-6; 7 bases match TRBD1. The CDR3 sequence is 18 residues long. V trimming: 3 bases; J trimming: 0 bases; junction bases outside the gene matches: 9. CDR1 SGHRS and CDR2 YFSETQ come from the germline V gene. CDR3 sequence: CASSSGGSHYSGANVLTF. The CDR3 DNA follows: TGCGCCAGCAGCTCAGGGGGATCCCACTACTCTGGGGCCAACGTCCTGACTTTC.

The rearrangement uses TRBV11-2 and TRBJ2-1; 8 nucleotides agree with TRBD2. V was clipped by 8 bases and J by 1 base; unmatched bases: 4. The CDR3 covers 14 residues. Germline CDR1 reads SGHAT; CDR2 reads FQNNGV. The CDR3: CASGTGGSYNEQFF. The CDR3 region has the DNA TGTGCCAGCGGGACGGGAGGGTCCTACAATGAGCAGTTCTTC.

This clone was counted once. The chain uses TRBV27 and TRBJ1-2, with 9 bases aligning to TRBD1. CDR1 is MNHEY, CDR2 SMNVEV, per germline (reference sequence). This CDR3 region has 15 residues. V lost 3 bases to trimming and J lost 2 bases; unmatched junction nucleotides: 4. The CDR3: CASSFRDRANYGYTF. In nucleotides, the CDR3 is TGTGCCAGCAGTTTTAGGGACAGGGCCAACTATGGCTACACCTTC.

The chain links TRBV29-1 to TRBJ1-1; maybe TRBD1 (5 bases). This CDR3 contains 13 residues. Germline values: CDR1 SQVTM, CDR2 ANQGSEA. V was shortened by 6 bases and J by 1 base, with 12 bases between the two germline ends. The CDR3 spells CSVPATGNTEAFF. CDR3 nucleotides: TGCAGCGTCCCCGCCACAGGGAACACTGAAGCTTTCTTT.

The chain uses TRBV6-1 and TRBJ2-4, with D possibly TRBD2 on 5 matching bases. The CDR3 consists of 13 residues. Germline assignment: CDR1 MNHNS and CDR2 SASEGT. V was trimmed by 5 bases and J by 1 base, leaving 6 bases between them. Here the CDR3 reads CASSPGAKNIQYF. The DNA for the CDR3 is TGTGCCAGCAGTCCGGGGGCCAAAAACATTCAGTACTTC.

The chain recombines TRBV2 with TRBJ2-2; 9 bases line up with TRBD2. Germline V gene data show CDR1 as SNHLY and CDR2 as FYNNEI. This CDR3 spans 14 amino acids. Trimming at V came to 3 bases and at J to 4 bases, leaving 0 bases not matched to a gene. As DNA, the CDR3 is TGTGCCAGCAGTGAGCGGGGGGGCACCGGGGAGCTGTTTTTT. This translates into CASSERGGTGELFF.

This chain joins TRBV29-1 and TRBJ2-6; D unresolved. In germline, CDR1 is SQVTM, CDR2 ANQGSEA. This CDR3 contains 16 residues. Trimming took off 1 base at V and 0 bases at J, with 10 bases between the two ends. In DNA, the CDR3 is TGCAGCGTTGAAGGGCACGACTCCTCTGGGGCCAACGTCCTGACTTTC. This codes for CSVEGHDSSGANVLTF.

J is TRBJ2-7 and V is TRBV30, with D possibly TRBD1 on 6 matching bases. The CDR3 runs to 13 residues. V lost 2 bases, J lost 7 bases, and 15 bases lay in between. In germline, CDR1 is GTSNPN, CDR2 SVGIG (reference sequence). The CDR3 DNA is TGTGCCTGGAGTCCGGGACATATCGGGGAGCAGTACTTC. The encoded protein is CAWSPGHIGEQYF.

The gene calls are TRBV15 and TRBJ2-5; possibly TRBD2 for D (6 bases). Trimming took 0 bases from V and 2 from J, leaving 13 bases between them. This CDR3 is 16 amino acids long. Germline V lookup: CDR1 LNHNV, CDR2 YYDKDF (reference sequence). For the CDR3, the DNA is TGTGCCACCAGCAGAGACCGGGGAGGTTTTCAAGAGACCCAGTACTTC. It is translated as CATSRDRGGFQETQYF.

V gene TRBV30 combines with J gene TRBJ2-1; a weak D match, TRBD1 (6 bases). The CDR3 sequence is 11 residues long. Trimming took off 1 base at V and 12 bases at J, with 10 bases between the two ends. In germline, CDR1 is GTSNPN, CDR2 SVGIG (reference sequence). Here the CDR3 DNA reads TGTGCCTGGAGTGGGGTAGGGGGGCAGTTCTTC. Its translation is CAWSGVGGQFF.

The chain has TRBV5-4 and TRBJ2-3, with D possibly being TRBD1 (6 bases). Trimming stripped 4 bases from V and 5 bases from J, with 17 bases between. Germline V lookup: CDR1 SGHNT, CDR2 YYREEE (reference sequence). There are 15 residues in the CDR3. The chain's CDR3 is CASSRPTGNVDTQYF. The CDR3 DNA follows: TGTGCCAGCAGCCGTCCGACAGGCAATGTAGATACGCAGTATTTT.

The V call is TRBV4-3, the J call TRBJ2-1, with 7 bases lining up with TRBD1. Germline V gives CDR1 LGHNA, CDR2 YSLEER. Trimming at V came to 0 bases and at J to 4 bases, leaving 9 bases not matched to a gene. The CDR3 is 17 residues long. CDR3 DNA: TGCGCCAGCAGCCAAGAACTGTCGGTGACAGGGTACAATGAGCAGTTCTTC. Its translation: CASSQELSVTGYNEQFF.

The chain couples TRBV19 to TRBJ2-7; 12 bases agree with TRBD2. Germline V CDR1 and CDR2: LNHDA, SQIVND (reference sequence). V gave up 7 bases and J gave up 7 bases; unmatched junction bases: 8. This CDR3 has 14 amino acids. The CDR3 DNA reads as TGTGCCAGTATGGGGACTAGCGGGCCGGGGGAGCAGTACTTC. Its protein product is CASMGTSGPGEQYF.

The chain is built from TRBV11-2 and TRBJ1-2; D not certain. V lost 8 bases and J lost 3, with 19 bases in between. The CDR3 sequence is 15 residues long. Germline V gene data show CDR1 as SGHAT and CDR2 as FQNNGV. The CDR3 protein is CASGEGGVGYYGYTF. CDR3 DNA sequence: TGTGCCAGCGGCGAGGGTGGGGTAGGATACTATGGCTACACCTTC.

V and J are TRBV2 and TRBJ2-7, with D perhaps TRBD2 (7 bases). CDR1 SNHLY and CDR2 FYNNEI come from the germline V gene. The CDR3 runs 14 residues. V was trimmed by 7 bases and J by 4 bases, leaving 17 bases between them. CDR3 coding DNA: TGTGCCAGCACGCTAGAGGGGGGGGGTTACGAGCAGTACTTC. Amino acids: CASTLEGGGYEQYF.

This clone appeared a single time. CDR3 bases: TGCGCCAGCAGCTTGGGACAAAACGGCGAGCAGTACTTC. Protein sequence: CASSLGQNGEQYF. V is TRBV5-1 and J is TRBJ2-7; unclear D gene. Germline V gene sequence: CDR1 SGHRS, CDR2 YFSETQ. The CDR3 length is 13 residues. The ends were cut back, 0 bases at V and 6 bases at J, with 10 bases in the middle.

The J gene is TRBJ2-1, the V gene TRBV11-2; 11 nucleotides agree with TRBD2. This CDR3 is built from 15 residues. Germline V gives CDR1 SGHAT, CDR2 FQNNGV. Trimming at V came to 7 bases and at J to 7 bases, leaving 9 bases not matched to a gene. This CDR3 reads CASTLAGGGGNEQFF. The CDR3 nucleotides are TGTGCCAGCACGCTAGCGGGGGGCGGGGGGAATGAGCAGTTCTTC.

V usage is TRBV7-2 and J usage is TRBJ2-3, with D possibly matching TRBD1 (6 bases). CDR1 is SGHTA and CDR2 is FQGNSA in the germline V gene. This CDR3 region has 13 residues. V was trimmed by 4 bases and J by 4 bases, leaving 9 bases between them. This CDR3 is CASSSNRADTQYF. CDR3 nucleotides: TGTGCCAGCAGCTCGAACAGGGCAGATACGCAGTATTTT.

The chain joins TRBV5-6 to TRBJ2-5; 7 nucleotides agree with TRBD1. Trimming took 4 bases from V and 4 from J; bases not matched to a gene: 1. This CDR3 has 12 amino acids. Germline values: CDR1 SGHDT, CDR2 YYEEEE. CDR3: CASSQGVETQYF. The CDR3 region has the DNA TGTGCCAGCAGCCAGGGGGTAGAGACCCAGTACTTC.

The chain is built from TRBV5-1 and TRBJ2-1, with 7 bases identical to TRBD2. J lost 2 bases, V lost 6 bases, and 8 bases had no gene match. This CDR3 contains 15 residues. CDR1 and CDR2 from the germline V gene are SGHRS and YFSETQ. The CDR3 DNA follows: TGCGCCAGCAAGTCGGAGCGGGGTACCTACAATGAGCAGTTCTTC. Amino acid sequence: CASKSERGTYNEQFF.

The chain uses TRBV19 and TRBJ2-1, with TRBD2 matching over 13 bases. This CDR3 is built from 17 residues. Trimming at V came to 5 bases and at J to 4 bases, leaving 8 bases not matched to a gene. The germline V gene encodes CDR1 LNHDA and CDR2 SQIVND (reference sequence). CDR3 nucleotide sequence: TGTGCCAGTAGTTTGACTAGCGGGGGGCGAGGGTACAATGAGCAGTTCTTC. Its protein is CASSLTSGGRGYNEQFF.

The chain recombines TRBV11-3 with TRBJ1-3; 8 bases match TRBD1. The CDR3 is made up of 16 amino acids. The junction had 6 bases not matched to a gene; V was cut back by 1 base and J by 4 bases. The germline CDR1 and CDR2 sequences are SGHNT and YENEEA. The CDR3 protein is CASSLGQGLYGNTIYF. The CDR3 DNA reads TGTGCCAGCAGCTTAGGACAGGGGCTCTACGGAAACACCATATATTTT.

The chain recombines TRBV5-1 with TRBJ2-3; 7 positions match TRBD2. The ends lost 0 bases at V and 1 base at J; junction bases unmatched: 2. Germline CDR1 and CDR2: SGHRS and YFSETQ. The CDR3 has 15 residues. CDR3 sequence (DNA): TGCGCCAGCAGCTTGGCGGCGGGAGGCACAGATACGCAGTATTTT. It translates to CASSLAAGGTDTQYF.

The gene calls are TRBV7-2 and TRBJ2-1; 10 nucleotides match TRBD2. Germline V gene data show CDR1 as SGHTA and CDR2 as FQGNSA. Unmatched junction bases numbered 8, after V lost 5 bases and J lost 7 bases. The CDR3 runs 15 residues. Here the CDR3 DNA reads TGTGCCAGCAGCCTCAGCGGGGGGGCTTCAAATGAGCAGTTCTTC. Translating gives CASSLSGGASNEQFF.

The chain has TRBV5-4 and TRBJ1-2; tentative D call: TRBD1 (6 bases). The CDR3 runs to 14 residues. V gave up 4 bases and J gave up 2 bases, with 12 bases separating them. Germline CDR1 reads SGHNT; CDR2 reads YYREEE (reference sequence). CDR3: CASSEDSENYGYTF. In DNA, the CDR3 is TGTGCCAGCAGCGAGGACAGCGAGAACTATGGCTACACCTTC.